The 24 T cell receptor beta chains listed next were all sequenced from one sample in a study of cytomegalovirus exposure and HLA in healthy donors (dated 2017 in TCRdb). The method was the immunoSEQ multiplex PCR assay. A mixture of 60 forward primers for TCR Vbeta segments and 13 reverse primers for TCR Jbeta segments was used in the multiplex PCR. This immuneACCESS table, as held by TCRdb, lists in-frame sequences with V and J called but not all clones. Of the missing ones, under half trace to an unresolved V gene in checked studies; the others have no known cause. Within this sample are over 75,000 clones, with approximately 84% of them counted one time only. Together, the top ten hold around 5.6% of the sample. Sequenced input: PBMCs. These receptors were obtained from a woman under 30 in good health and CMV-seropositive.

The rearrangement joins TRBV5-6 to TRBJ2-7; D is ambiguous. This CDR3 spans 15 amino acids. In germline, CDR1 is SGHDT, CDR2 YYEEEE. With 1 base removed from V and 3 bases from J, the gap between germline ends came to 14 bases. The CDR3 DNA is TGTGCCAGCAGCTTGAGGTCAAGGAGTGGCTACGAGCAGTACTTC. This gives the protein CASSLRSRSGYEQYF.

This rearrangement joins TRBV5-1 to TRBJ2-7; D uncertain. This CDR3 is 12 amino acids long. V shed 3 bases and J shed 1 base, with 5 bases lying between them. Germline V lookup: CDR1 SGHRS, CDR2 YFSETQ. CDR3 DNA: TGCGCCAGCAGCTGTGTATCCTACGAGCAGTACTTC. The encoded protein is CASSCVSYEQYF.

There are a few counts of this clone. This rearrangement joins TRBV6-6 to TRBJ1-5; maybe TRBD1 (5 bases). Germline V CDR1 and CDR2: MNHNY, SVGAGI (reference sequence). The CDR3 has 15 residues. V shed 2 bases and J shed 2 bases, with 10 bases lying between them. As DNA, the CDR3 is TGTGCCAGCAGTTACGAGACAGAGGGCAATCAGCCCCAGCATTTT. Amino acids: CASSYETEGNQPQHF.

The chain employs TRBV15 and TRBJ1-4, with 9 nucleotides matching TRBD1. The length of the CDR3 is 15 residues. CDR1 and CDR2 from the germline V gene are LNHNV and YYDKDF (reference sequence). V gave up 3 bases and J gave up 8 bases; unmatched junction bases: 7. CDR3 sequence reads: CATSSSGQGNEKLFF. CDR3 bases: TGTGCCACCAGCAGTTCGGGACAGGGAAACGAAAAACTGTTTTTT.

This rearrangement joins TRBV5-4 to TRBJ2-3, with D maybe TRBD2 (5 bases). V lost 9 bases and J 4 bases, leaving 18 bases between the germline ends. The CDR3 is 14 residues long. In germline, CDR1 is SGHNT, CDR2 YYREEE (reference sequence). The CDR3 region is CATGFRGWSDTQYF. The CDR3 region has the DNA TGTGCCACCGGGTTCCGAGGGTGGTCAGATACGCAGTATTTT.

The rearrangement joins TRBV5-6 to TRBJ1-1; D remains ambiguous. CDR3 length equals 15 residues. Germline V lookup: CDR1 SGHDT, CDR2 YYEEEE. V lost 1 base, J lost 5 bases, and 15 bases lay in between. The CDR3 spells CASSLWSSRGTEAFF. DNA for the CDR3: TGTGCCAGCAGCTTGTGGTCGTCAAGAGGGACTGAAGCTTTCTTT.

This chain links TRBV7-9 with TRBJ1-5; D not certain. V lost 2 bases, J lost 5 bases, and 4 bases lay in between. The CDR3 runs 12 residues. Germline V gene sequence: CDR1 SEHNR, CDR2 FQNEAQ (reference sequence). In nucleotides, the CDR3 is TGTGCCAGCAGCTTATTCGATCAGCCCCAGCATTTT. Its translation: CASSLFDQPQHF.

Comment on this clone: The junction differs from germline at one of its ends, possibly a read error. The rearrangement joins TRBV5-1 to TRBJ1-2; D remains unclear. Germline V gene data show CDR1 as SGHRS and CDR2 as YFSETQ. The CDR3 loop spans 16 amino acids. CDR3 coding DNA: TGCGCCAGCAGCTTGGACTCCCCCACAGCAATCTATGACTACACCTTC. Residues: CASSLDSPTAIYDYTF.

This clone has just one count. The CDR3 loop is CASSYMSGAQPQHF. The CDR3 DNA reads TGTGCCAGCAGTTACATGTCAGGGGCCCAGCCCCAGCATTTT. The V call is TRBV6-6, the J call TRBJ1-5, with D possibly being TRBD1 (6 bases). V was shortened by 2 bases and J by 7 bases, with 12 bases between the two germline ends. Looked up from germline, CDR1 is MNHNY and CDR2 is SVGAGI (reference sequence). The CDR3 sequence is 14 residues long.

The CDR3 protein is CASSLDRGYTEAFF. CDR3 in DNA: TGTGCCAGCAGTCTTGACAGGGGGTACACTGAAGCTTTCTTT. The chain has TRBV27 and TRBJ1-1, with TRBD1 identical over 9 bases. CDR1 is MNHEY and CDR2 is SMNVEV in the germline V gene (reference sequence). J was trimmed by 3 bases and V by 5 bases; bases with no gene match: 4. This CDR3 is 14 amino acids long.

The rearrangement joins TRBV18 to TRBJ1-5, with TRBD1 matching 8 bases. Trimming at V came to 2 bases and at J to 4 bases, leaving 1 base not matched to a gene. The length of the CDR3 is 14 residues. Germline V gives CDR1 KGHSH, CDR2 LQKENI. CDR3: CASSPRQGNQPQHF. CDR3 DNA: TGTGCCAGCTCACCAAGACAGGGGAATCAGCCCCAGCATTTT.

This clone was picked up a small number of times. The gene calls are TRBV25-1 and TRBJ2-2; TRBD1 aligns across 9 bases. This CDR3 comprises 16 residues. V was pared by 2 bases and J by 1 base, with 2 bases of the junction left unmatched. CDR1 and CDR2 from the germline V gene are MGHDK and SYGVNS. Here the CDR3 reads CASSEQGQGNTGELFF. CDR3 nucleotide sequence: TGTGCCAGCAGTGAACAGGGACAGGGGAACACCGGGGAGCTGTTTTTT.

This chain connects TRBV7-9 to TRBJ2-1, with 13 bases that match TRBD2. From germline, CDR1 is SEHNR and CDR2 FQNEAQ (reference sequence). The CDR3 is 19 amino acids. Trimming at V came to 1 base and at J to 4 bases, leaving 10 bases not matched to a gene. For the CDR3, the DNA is TGTGCCAGCAGCTTAGACGGAAGGACTAGCGGGAGCGGTTACAATGAGCAGTTCTTC. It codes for CASSLDGRTSGSGYNEQFF.

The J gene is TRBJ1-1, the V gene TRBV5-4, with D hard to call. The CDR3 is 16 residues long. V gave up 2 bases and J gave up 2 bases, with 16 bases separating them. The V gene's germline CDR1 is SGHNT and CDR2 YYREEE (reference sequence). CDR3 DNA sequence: TGTGCCAGCAGCTTTAGAACCATAACAGTTAACACTGAAGCTTTCTTT. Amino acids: CASSFRTITVNTEAFF.

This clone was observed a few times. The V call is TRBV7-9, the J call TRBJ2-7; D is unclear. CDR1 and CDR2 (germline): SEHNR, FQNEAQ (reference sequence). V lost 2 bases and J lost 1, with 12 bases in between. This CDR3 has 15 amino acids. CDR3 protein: CASSLKEGGSYEQYF. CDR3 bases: TGTGCCAGCAGCTTAAAGGAAGGCGGTTCCTACGAGCAGTACTTC.

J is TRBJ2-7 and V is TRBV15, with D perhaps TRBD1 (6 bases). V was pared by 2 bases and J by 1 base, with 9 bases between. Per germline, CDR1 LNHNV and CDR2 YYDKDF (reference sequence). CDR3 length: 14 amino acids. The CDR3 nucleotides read TGTGCCACCAGCAGATTCGGACAGTCCTACGAGCAGTACTTC. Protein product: CATSRFGQSYEQYF.

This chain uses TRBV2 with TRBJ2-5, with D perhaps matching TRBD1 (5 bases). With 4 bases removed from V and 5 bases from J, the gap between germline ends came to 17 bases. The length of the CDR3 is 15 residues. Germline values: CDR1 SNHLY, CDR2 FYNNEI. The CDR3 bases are TGTGCCAGCAGTGTCGGCGGTCAATGGGGCGAGACCCAGTACTTC. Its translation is CASSVGGQWGETQYF. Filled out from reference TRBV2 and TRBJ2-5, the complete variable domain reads EPEVTQTPSHQVTQMGQEVILRCVPISNHLYFYWYRQILGQKVEFLVSFYNNEISEKSEIFDDQFSVERPDGSNFTLKIRSTKLEDSAMYFCASSVGGQWGETQYFGPGTRLLVL.

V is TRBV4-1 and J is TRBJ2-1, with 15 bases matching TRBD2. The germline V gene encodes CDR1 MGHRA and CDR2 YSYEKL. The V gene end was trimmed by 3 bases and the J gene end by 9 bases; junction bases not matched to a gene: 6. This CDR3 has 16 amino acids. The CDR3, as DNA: TGCGCCAGCAGCCACGCGGGACTAGCGGGAGGCGTTGAGCAGTTCTTC. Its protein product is CASSHAGLAGGVEQFF.

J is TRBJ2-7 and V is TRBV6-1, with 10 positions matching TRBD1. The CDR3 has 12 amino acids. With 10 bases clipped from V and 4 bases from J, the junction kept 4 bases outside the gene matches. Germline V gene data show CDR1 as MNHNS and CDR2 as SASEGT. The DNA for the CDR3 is TGTGCCACTCGACAGGGGGCTTACGAGCAGTACTTC. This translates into CATRQGAYEQYF.

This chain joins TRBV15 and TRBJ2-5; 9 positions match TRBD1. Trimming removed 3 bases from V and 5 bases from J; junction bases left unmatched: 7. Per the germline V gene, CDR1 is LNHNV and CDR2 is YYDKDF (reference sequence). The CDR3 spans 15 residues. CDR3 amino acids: CATSRIQGAAETQYF. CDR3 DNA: TGTGCCACCAGCAGGATACAGGGGGCGGCGGAGACCCAGTACTTC.

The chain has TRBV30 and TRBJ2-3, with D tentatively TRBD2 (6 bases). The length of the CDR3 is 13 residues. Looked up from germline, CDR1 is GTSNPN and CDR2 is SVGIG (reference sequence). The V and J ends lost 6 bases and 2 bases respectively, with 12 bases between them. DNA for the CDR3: TGTGCCTGCCAGCGGGCGGACACAGATACGCAGTATTTT. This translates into CACQRADTDTQYF.

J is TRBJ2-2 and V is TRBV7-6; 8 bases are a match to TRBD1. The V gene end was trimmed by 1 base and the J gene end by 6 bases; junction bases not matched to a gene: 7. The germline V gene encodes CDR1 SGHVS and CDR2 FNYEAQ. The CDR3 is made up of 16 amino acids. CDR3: CASSLDEDRGAGELFF. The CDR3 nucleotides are TGTGCCAGCAGCTTAGATGAAGACAGGGGAGCCGGGGAGCTGTTTTTT.

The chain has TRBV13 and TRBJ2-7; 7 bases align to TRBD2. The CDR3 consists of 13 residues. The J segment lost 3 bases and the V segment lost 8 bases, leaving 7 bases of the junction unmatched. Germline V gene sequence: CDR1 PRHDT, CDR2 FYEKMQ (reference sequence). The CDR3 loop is CASSVGLGYEQYF. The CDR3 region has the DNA TGTGCCAGCTCTGTTGGACTAGGCTACGAGCAGTACTTC.

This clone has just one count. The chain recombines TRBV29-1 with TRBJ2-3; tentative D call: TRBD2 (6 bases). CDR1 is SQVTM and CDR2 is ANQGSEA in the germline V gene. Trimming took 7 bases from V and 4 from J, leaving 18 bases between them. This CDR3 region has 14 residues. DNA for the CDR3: TGCAGCGCCGGGAGCTACTCTGGTGCAGATACGCAGTATTTT. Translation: CSAGSYSGADTQYF.